This T cell receptor (beta chain) was sequenced in a study of blood T cells in healthy people across ages. Study conclusions and caveats: A roughly linear fall in TCR beta diversity per million T cells was seen with increasing age.

Combining a sample-barcoded 5' primer with a J-beta primer mix, a second PCR ran for roughly 6 to 12 cycles. TCRdb reprocessed the 5' RACE reads with MiXCR, giving one entry per CDR3 protein. The sample consists of some 1.8 million distinct CDR3 sequences, approximately 39% of them appearing once. This clonotype appeared a few times. Antigen: not known. This receptor was taken from a human donor in good health. Sequencing was done on a sample of blood.

CDR3 amino acids: CASGHRGGRWEQFF. The DNA for the CDR3 is TGTGCCAGCGGACACAGGGGGGGCCGGTGGGAGCAGTTCTTC. The V call is TRBV7-2, the J call TRBJ2-1; possibly TRBD1 for D (8 bases). V lost 8 bases, J lost 10 bases, and 21 bases lay in between. The germline V gene has CDR1 SGHTA and CDR2 FQGNSA. CDR3 size: 14 residues.